This TCR beta chain was identified in a study of blood T cell repertoires in COVID-19. In germline, CDR1 is SGHNT, CDR2 YYREEE (reference sequence). V was clipped by 0 bases and J by 6 bases; unmatched bases: 11. The CDR3 has 18 amino acids. In the authors' methods: Reference gene primer amplification gave estimated nucleated cell counts. The data were produced by immunoSEQ multiplex PCR, yet TCRdb's version contains in-frame clones alone and is incomplete. For V, J and clone size, that table is used; D and trimming come from the DNA. The sample shows 200,000 to 250,000 clones, under 90% of them seen only once.

Sequencing used peripheral blood. This clonotype was obtained from a woman of 80 years or more with COVID-19, enrolled during active disease. The rearrangement links TRBV5-4 to TRBJ2-1; 11 bases are shared with TRBD2. The CDR3 coding sequence is TGTGCCAGCAGCTTGGGGGTCGCTAGCGGGAGGTCGGGCAATGAGCAGTTCTTC. As protein: CASSLGVASGRSGNEQFF. Full variable domain (remainder filled in from reference TRBV5-4 and TRBJ2-1): ETGVTQSPTHLIKTRGQQVTLRCSSQSGHNTVSWYQQALGQGPQFIFQYYREEENGRGNFPPRFSGLQFPNYSSELNVNALELDDSALYLCASSLGVASGRSGNEQFFGPGTRLTVL.